This section outlines one TCR beta chain sequence together with its context. What it recognizes is unknown. A read error may account for a junction end that differs from germline. The CDR3 consists of 15 residues. Germline V gene data show CDR1 as MNHEY and CDR2 as SVGEGT. This sample is drawn from a study of metastatic and nonmetastatic thyroid tumors. Overall study context: Across peripheral blood and tumor or nodule tissue samples taken from malignant and benign thyroid patients, the repertoires were compared with one another. Study-level points and caveats: Malignant thyroid tumors reportedly had TCR beta diversity that was significantly higher than in benign nodules, in blood and tumor.

Authors' methods: Between-group CDR3 differences, defined by clinicopathological status, yielded a distant-metastasis classifier for papillary thyroid cancer. Through MiXCR, TCRdb re-clonotyped the PCR reads. TCRdb's processing, not the authors', yielded these V and J calls. The sample has roughly 70,000 clones; around 18% are singletons. No treatment had been given to any patient before thyroid surgery. The sequence was obtained from a female donor with papillary thyroid cancer or a benign thyroid nodule (not recorded which). Some clones in this sample may be carry-over from other donors' samples. The sequencing sample was made of blood. The chain is built from TRBV6-2 or TRBV6-3 and TRBJ2-7; D unresolved. The DNA of the CDR3 is TGTGCAAGCAGTTCGGTTGGCTATGCTGGGTACGAGCAGTACTTC. Amino acid sequence: CASSSVGYAGYEQYF.